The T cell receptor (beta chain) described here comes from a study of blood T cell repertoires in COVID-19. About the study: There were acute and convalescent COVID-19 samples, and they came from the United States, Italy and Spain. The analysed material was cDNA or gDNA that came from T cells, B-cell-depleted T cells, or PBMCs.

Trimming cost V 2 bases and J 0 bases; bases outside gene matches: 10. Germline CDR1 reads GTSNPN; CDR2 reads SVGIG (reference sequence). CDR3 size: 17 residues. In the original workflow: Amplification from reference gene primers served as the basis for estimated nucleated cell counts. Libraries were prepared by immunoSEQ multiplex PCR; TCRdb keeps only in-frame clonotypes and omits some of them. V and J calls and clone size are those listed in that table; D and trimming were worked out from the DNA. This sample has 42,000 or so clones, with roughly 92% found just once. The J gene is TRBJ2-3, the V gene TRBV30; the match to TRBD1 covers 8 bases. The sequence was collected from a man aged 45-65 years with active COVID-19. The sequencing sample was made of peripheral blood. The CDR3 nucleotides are TGTGCCTGGAGTAGCCACCGACAGGGGACGAGCACAGATACGCAGTATTTT. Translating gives CAWSSHRQGTSTDTQYF.